This T cell receptor beta chain was found in a study of Ad26.COV2.S vaccination and SARS-CoV-2 variants (dated by TCRdb to about 2021). General notes on the study: Vaccine-arm donors were drawn from COV1001, a multicentre, randomized, double-blind, placebo-controlled phase I-IIa trial of Ad26.COV2.S in healthy adults. Ad26.COV2.S was given intramuscularly at 5x10^10 or 1x10^11 viral particles, as a single shot or as two shots 56 days apart. TCRbeta repertoire sequencing served as the tool for gauging how specific and how broad the SARS-CoV-2-reactive T cell receptors were following Ad26.COV2.S vaccination. The TCR-sequenced set comprised approximately 30 samples: some 19 Ad26.COV2.S vaccine recipients, 5 placebo recipients and 8 SARS-CoV-2 convalescent individuals. Trial participants were randomized into five groups of five, in which low-dose or high-dose Ad26.COV2.S was given once or twice, or placebo was given on both occasions. Investigators remained blinded to trial group allocation during experiments and outcome assessment. The research as a whole found: According to the authors, total T cell responses may have been underestimated by the TCR breadth and depth analyses. After vaccination, substantial breadth of spike-specific CD8+ and CD4+ T cell responses was reported. Comparable non-spike TCR breadth was observed between vaccine and placebo recipients, consistent with only spike being contained in the vaccine. Comparing responses between vaccine doses or regimens was not something the study was powered to do. Spike-specific TCR breadth was higher in Ad26.COV2.S recipients than in placebo recipients (P = 0.0014).

Per the publication, the treatment or condition label means: over 15 received Ad26.COV2.S at low or high dose, single or two shots; about five received placebo; per-sample allocation not given. Repertoires of vaccine and placebo recipients were sequenced from samples collected on day 63 after the first injection. Cohort 1b enrolled fewer than 30 adults aged 18-55 years at a single site in Boston, USA, between 29 July and 7 August 2020. Ad26.COV2.S was a replication-incompetent adenovirus type 26 vector that expressed a prefusion-stabilized SARS-CoV-2 spike protein derived from the original Wuhan strain. The immunoSEQ Assay was used to sequence TCRbeta CDR3 regions. After extraction, genomic DNA underwent amplification by bias-controlled multiplex PCR, followed by high-throughput sequencing. Per the original workflow: To quantify the absolute abundance of every unique TCRbeta CDR3 region, sequences were collapsed and filtered. T cell fraction was estimated by normalizing TCRbeta template counts to usable DNA, which was measured by amplifying reference genes present in all nucleated cells. Repertoire TCRs were annotated as SARS-CoV-2-specific when V gene, CDR3 amino acid sequence and J gene were exactly matched to a known reactive TCR set. The reference SARS-CoV-2 TCR set was obtained from MIRA and was filtered for enrichment in COVID-19-positive ImmuneCODE repertoires, whereby public or cross-reactive TCRs were removed. Drawing on the MIRA antigens, annotated TCRs were analysed further at the level of specific ORF or position within ORF. Breadth was defined as the number of annotated unique rearrangements divided by the total number of unique productive rearrangements, and depth was defined as the summed frequency of the annotated unique rearrangements. TCR breadth was compared between groups using two-sided Wilcoxon rank-sum tests. TCRdb took over this immuneACCESS table, retaining in-frame rearrangements with V and J assigned. Such tables are incomplete; in checked studies, under half of the missing clones stem from an unresolved V gene, and the remainder is unexplained. The DNA was the basis for D and trimming; V, J and clone size are from that table. In all, the sample holds about 440,000 clones, and roughly 87% of those were seen once. The biggest ten clones account for around 4.2% of the sample.

Concerning this clone: Its antigen has not been determined. Within one base of it there is no much larger clone, and no base qualities were kept.

The CDR3 spans 18 residues, from the cysteine through the phenylalanine. The sequence is cut down to CDR3 DNA, 54 bases in frame from base 1. The V and J ends are trimmed by 6 bases and 1 base, leaving 24 bases between them. The germline V gene (reference sequence) sets CDR1 to LNHDA and CDR2 to SQIVND. The specimen comprised peripheral blood, sampled in a trial of Ad26.COV2.S vaccine versus placebo. This sequence originates from a person aged 18 to 59 who received the Ad26.COV2.S COVID-19 vaccine or a placebo. The chain employs TRBV19 and TRBJ1-1; the D gene lacks a confident call. The CDR3 protein sequence reads: CASREDLQIQAGNTEAFF. Read as DNA, the sequence is TGTGCCAGTAGAGAGGATCTACAGATCCAAGCTGGGAACACTGAAGCTTTCTTT.